This TCR beta chain was identified in a study of T cell changes during pregnancy in multiple sclerosis (dated by TCRdb to between 2017 and 2020). With respect to the entire study: The study examined how the T cell repertoire changed over the course of pregnancy in women with multiple sclerosis.

Library creation used the immunoSEQ multiplex PCR assay. TCRdb re-hosts the immuneACCESS table, in-frame sequences only. Its copies lack some clones; in the studies checked, an unresolved V gene accounts for under half of them, and the cause for the rest is not known. The sample table contains roughly 30,000 clones; only one count was recorded for about 88% of them. The top ten clones comprise about 8% of the sample. Concerning this clone: It lacks a known antigen. The input lacks base qualities; no much larger clone sits a single base away.

Its CDR3 holds 15 amino acids, cysteine through phenylalanine. Kept here is only the CDR3 DNA, which spans 45 bases and is read in frame from base 1. V ends up 2 bases short and J 7 bases short, with an unmatched junction base count of 7. Based on the germline V gene, the CDR1 and CDR2 sequences are MRHNA and SNTAGT. The source material was CD8+ T cells from peripheral blood mononuclear cells, sampled before pregnancy. The rearranged chain carries TRBV6-4 and TRBJ2-1; 8 central bases correspond to TRBD2. The receptor was derived from a female donor with multiple sclerosis, enrolled in a pregnancy study. The CDR3 protein: CASSDRAGVGNEQFF. The DNA sequence follows: TGTGCCAGCAGTGACCGAGCGGGGGTGGGAAATGAGCAGTTCTTC.